This is a list of T cell receptor beta chains from one sample in a study of cytomegalovirus exposure and HLA in healthy donors. Some clones are missing from TCRdb's copy, which holds only in-frame ones; the method was immunoSEQ multiplex PCR. The table has about 160,000 clones, roughly nine tenths seen once. The sequencing input was PBMCs. These receptors were collected from a woman aged 18 to 35 in good health and CMV-seropositive. Each CDR3 is given with its conserved first and last residue. A D gene is named only where the DNA matches it firmly. A clone size is listed for some rows: how often the clone was seen (once, few, many), or a class if it is expanded.

J gene | D gene | V gene | clone size | CDR3 DNA | CDR3 protein
TRBJ2-1 | TRBD2 | TRBV19 | - | TGTGCCAGTAGTATTGGGGGACTAGCGGGATCATACAATGAGCAGTTCTTC | CASSIGGLAGSYNEQFF
TRBJ2-1 | - | TRBV11-3 | once | TGTGCCAGCAGCGCGAGAGGGCAGGTTTCCTACAATGAGCAGTTCTTC | CASSARGQVSYNEQFF
TRBJ1-3 | - | TRBV6-6 | - | TGTGCCAGCACCCTGGGGGGGGCGAAAGGAAACACCATATATTTT | CASTLGGAKGNTIYF
TRBJ2-7 | TRBD2 | TRBV7-2 | - | TGTGCCAGCAGCTTAATGACTAGCGGTTCCTACGAGCAGTACTTC | CASSLMTSGSYEQYF
TRBJ1-6 | - | TRBV25-1 | - | TGTGCCAGCAGATCTACAGGGACGATATCACCCCTCCACTTT | CASRSTGTISPLHF
TRBJ2-5 | TRBD1 | TRBV2 | - | TGTGCCAGCTCGACAGGGGGCCCCCCTAAGACCCAGTACTTC | CASSTGGPPKTQYF
TRBJ2-7 | - | TRBV2 | - | TGTGCCAGCTCCTCCCCTATCTACGAGCAGTACTTC | CASSSPIYEQYF
TRBJ2-3 | TRBD2 | TRBV6-6 | - | TGTGCCAGCAGTTGGTCCAGCGGGGGGAAAGATACGCAGTATTTT | CASSWSSGGKDTQYF
TRBJ1-2 | - | TRBV5-3 | - | TGTGCCAGAAGCTTGGCGTTGGAGGATGCGGGCTACACCTTC | CARSLALEDAGYTF
TRBJ2-1 | - | TRBV6-5 | once | TGTGCCAGCAGCCTCCAGGGGAATGAGCAATTCTTC | CASSLQGNEQFF
TRBJ2-5 | TRBD1 | TRBV16 | once | TGTGCCAGCAGCCAACCGAGGACAGGGGGAGAAGAGACCCAGTACTTC | CASSQPRTGGEETQYF
TRBJ2-2 | - | TRBV28 | - | TGTGCCAGCAGCGCGCCGAACACCGGGGAGCTGTTTTTT | CASSAPNTGELFF
TRBJ2-5 | TRBD1 | TRBV18 | - | TGTGCCAGCTCACCACTCCCCCGGTCCGGGACAGCTAACCAAGAGACCCAGTACTTC | CASSPLPRSGTANQETQYF
TRBJ2-3 | - | TRBV27 | - | TGTGCCAGCAGTTTTCGTCCCGTAGATACCAGCACAGATACGCAGTATTTT | CASSFRPVDTSTDTQYF
TRBJ1-1 | TRBD1 | TRBV19 | - | TGTGCCAGTAGTATCAGGGGGGCGCTGGAAACTGAAGCTTTCTTT | CASSIRGALETEAFF
TRBJ2-3 | TRBD2 | TRBV4-1 | - | TGCGCCAGCAGCCAAGTGGACTTCGCGGGGGGGCCAGATACGCAGTATTTT | CASSQVDFAGGPDTQYF
TRBJ2-7 | TRBD2 | TRBV7-2 | few | TGTGCCAGCAGTTATAGCGGGAGGGTCGACGAGCAGTACTTC | CASSYSGRVDEQYF
TRBJ2-6 | - | TRBV4-1 | - | TGCGCCAGCAGCCACCCCGGGGGGACAGGGGCCAACGTCCTGACTTTC | CASSHPGGTGANVLTF
TRBJ2-7 | - | TRBV5-1 | - | TGCGCCAGCAGCACGGCGGGCGGAGTCTACGAGCAGTACTTC | CASSTAGGVYEQYF
TRBJ1-2 | TRBD1 | TRBV28 | - | TGTGCCAGCAGTTTGGTCGGGACAGGGAACCCTCATAACTATGGCTACACCTTC | CASSLVGTGNPHNYGYTF
TRBJ2-7 | TRBD1 | TRBV7-2 | - | TGTGCCAGCAGCTCGGACAGGCCCTTCGAGCAGTACTTC | CASSSDRPFEQYF
TRBJ2-4 | TRBD2 | TRBV27 | - | TGTGCCAGCAGTCCTAAAGGACTAGCGAGAAACATTCAGTACTTC | CASSPKGLARNIQYF
TRBJ2-1 | - | TRBV5-6 | - | TGTGCCAGCAGCTTGGTGGGCGGGCCCACCTACAATGAGCAGTTCTTC | CASSLVGGPTYNEQFF
TRBJ1-4 | TRBD1 | TRBV5-1 | - | TGCGCCAGCAGCCTACAGGGGGCTAATGAAAAACTGTTTTTT | CASSLQGANEKLFF
TRBJ2-2 | - | TRBV5-1 | - | TGCGCCAGCAGCTTGGCCTGGCAGCTTAGAGGTGGCGGGGAGCTGTTTTTT | CASSLAWQLRGGGELFF
TRBJ1-2 | TRBD1 | TRBV18 | - | TGTGCCAGCTCACCTACGGGACAGATCTATGGCTACACCTTC | CASSPTGQIYGYTF
TRBJ2-5 | - | TRBV5-1 | - | TGCGCCAGCAGCCAAAACCGGGACATTCAAGAGACCCAGTACTTC | CASSQNRDIQETQYF
TRBJ1-5 | - | TRBV6-1 | once | TGTGCCAGTAATGCCGCCAGGGGAATCAATCAGCCCCAGCATTTT | CASNAARGINQPQHF
TRBJ2-5 | - | TRBV13 | - | TGTGCCAGCAGCTTAGGGCAGGGCCAAGAGACCCAGTACTTC | CASSLGQGQETQYF
TRBJ2-1 | TRBD2 | TRBV6-4 | many | TGTGCCAGCAGTGACCTAGCGGGGGCTTACAATGAGCAGTTCTTC | CASSDLAGAYNEQFF
TRBJ2-3 | - | TRBV6-1 | - | TGTGCCAGCAGTGAAGCGGGGCTGCTTGGGACGCAGTATTTT | CASSEAGLLGTQYF
TRBJ1-2 | - | TRBV5-4 | - | TGTGCCAGCAGCCTCCCGACAGACTACTATGGCTACACCTTC | CASSLPTDYYGYTF
TRBJ2-2 | - | TRBV11-3 | - | TGTGCCAGCAGCTTCGACAGCACCGGGGAGCTGTTTTTT | CASSFDSTGELFF
TRBJ2-3 | - | TRBV5-1 | few | TGCGCCAGCAGTAGACAAACGTCAGATACGCAGTATTTT | CASSRQTSDTQYF
TRBJ2-1 | - | TRBV19 | - | TGTGCCAGTACCACCGGGACATACACGTTCTTC | CASTTGTYTFF
TRBJ1-5 | TRBD1 | TRBV19 | once | TGTGCCAGTAGTAAAGGTCCGGGACAGGGGAAGGCGGAGAGCAATCAGCCCCAGCATTTT | CASSKGPGQGKAESNQPQHF
TRBJ2-2 | - | TRBV19 | - | TGTGCCAGTAGTAGCAGCGGACTCCTAGTGGCCGGGGAGCTGTTTTTT | CASSSSGLLVAGELFF
TRBJ2-1 | - | TRBV7-2 | - | TGTGCCAGCAGCCTCGCGGCGGGTAATAACAATGAGCAGTTCTTC | CASSLAAGNNNEQFF
TRBJ2-5 | TRBD1 | TRBV7-7 | - | TGTGCCAGCAGCACAAGACAGGGGTCCAAAGAGACCCAGTACTTC | CASSTRQGSKETQYF
TRBJ2-2 | TRBD2 | TRBV6-4 | - | TGTGCCAGCAGTGATGGGACTAGCGGGGGTTCCGGGGAGCTGTTTTTT | CASSDGTSGGSGELFF
TRBJ2-7 | TRBD2 | TRBV27 | once | TGTGCCAGCAGTGAATTCGGGACTAGCGTTTCCTACGAGCAGTACTTC | CASSEFGTSVSYEQYF
TRBJ2-1 | - | TRBV6-5 | once | TGTGCCAGCAGTTACGCGGGATCGTCCTACAATGAGCAGTTCTTC | CASSYAGSSYNEQFF
TRBJ2-3 | TRBD2 | TRBV7-3 | - | TGTGCCAGCAGCGGGGCGGGAGCGACAGATACGCAGTATTTT | CASSGAGATDTQYF
TRBJ1-5 | - | TRBV6-1 | - | TGTGCCAGCAGTGAAGCGATACGGGGGGCTCGGGAGCCCCAGCATTTT | CASSEAIRGAREPQHF
TRBJ1-4 | TRBD1 | TRBV4-1 | - | TGCGCCAGCAGCCGTGAGACAGGGGATGAAAAACTGTTTTTT | CASSRETGDEKLFF